Listed below are T cell receptor beta chains from one sample, sequenced in a study of blood T cell repertoires in COVID-19. The protocol was immunoSEQ multiplex PCR, while the TCRdb copy is restricted to in-frame clones and leaves out a portion. The table includes roughly 93,000 clones, about nine tenths detected once. The sequenced sample was peripheral blood. The source is a human donor in a cohort sampled during active COVID-19. Each CDR3 is given with its conserved first and last residue. D genes are given only for firm matches. Size values are once, few and many counts, or a class for expanded clones, and some rows have none.

>TRBV3-1/TRBV3-2|TRBJ1-1|-|once
TGTGCCAGCAGCCTACAGAACACTGAAGCTTTCTTT
CASSLQNTEAFF
>TRBV5-6|TRBJ1-2|TRBD1|-
TGTGCCAGCAGCACGGGACAGGGGAACTATGGCTACACCTTC
CASSTGQGNYGYTF
>TRBV29-1|TRBJ1-2|-|-
TGCAGCGTTGAAAGGGACATTAGGGATTATGGCTACACCTTC
CSVERDIRDYGYTF
>TRBV15|TRBJ1-4|TRBD1|once
TGTGCCACCAGCATTTCCGGGACAGGAGAAAAACTGTTTTTT
CATSISGTGEKLFF
>TRBV6-5|TRBJ1-2|-|-
TGTGCCAGCACCGGGGGGGGACTTGATGGCTACACCTTC
CASTGGGLDGYTF
>TRBV7-2|TRBJ2-3|TRBD2|-
TGTGCCAGCAGCTTAGTGGGGACTAGCGGGTTTGAGGCGCAGTATTTT
CASSLVGTSGFEAQYF
>TRBV6-6|TRBJ2-2|-|-
TGTGCCAGCAACGGTCACTCTAACACCGGGGAGCTGTTTTTT
CASNGHSNTGELFF
>TRBV10-2|TRBJ1-5|-|-
TGCGCCAGCAGTGAGTCTGCGGGGGCCTTTCAGCCCCAGCATTTT
CASSESAGAFQPQHF
>TRBV29-1|TRBJ2-3|TRBD2|-
TGCAGCGGGGGAGGGGGACTAGCAGTTTCAGATACGCAGTATTTT
CSGGGGLAVSDTQYF
>TRBV7-2|TRBJ1-4|TRBD1|-
TGTGCCAGCAGCTCGGGACAGGGGTTTGAAAAACTGTTTTTT
CASSSGQGFEKLFF
>TRBV10-1|TRBJ2-4|TRBD2|few
TGCGCCAGCAGTGAGTCTCCGATGGGACTAGCGGGACTGGGTAACATTCAGTACTTC
CASSESPMGLAGLGNIQYF